This T cell receptor (beta chain) was sequenced for a study of T cell repertoires in aging, cancer and after chemotherapy. Study context: Donors were grouped into six age bands spanning 30 or younger through 70 or older. Healthy donor repertoires were recorded over several months to years and showed clear clonal overlap. Study conclusions and caveats: Compared with age-matched healthy donors, untreated hematological or solid cancer patients showed higher blood TCR clonality. Rebound thymic output was suggested by rising median generation probability during chemotherapy in each cancer cohort.

Points on this clonotype: The antigen is not known.

Multiplex touch-down PCR with TRB-A/B primers amplified rearranged V-D-J TRB sequences. TCRdb independently ran MiXCR on the multiplex PCR reads; one entry per CDR3 protein. The sample consists of approximately 4,500 distinct CDR3 sequences, 20% to 25% of them appearing once. This CDR3 is 15 amino acids long. The V gene's germline CDR1 is KGHDR and CDR2 SFDVKD. V was trimmed by 4 bases and J by 7 bases, leaving 19 bases between them. Peripheral blood genomic DNA, not sorted cells or RNA, was the template. V usage is TRBV24-1 and J usage is TRBJ2-7; TRBD1 might be the D (6 bases). The specimen was blood. The clonotype comes from a human donor in good health. The donor label of this sample is uncertain. The CDR3 DNA follows: TGTGCCACCAGTGAATCGACAGGCCCGAGGGGGGAGCAGTACTTC. This sequence encodes CATSESTGPRGEQYF.